This T cell receptor (beta chain) was profiled in a study of CD8+CD57+ T cells in acquired aplastic anemia. Study in general: The mean DNA yield obtained from sorted CD4+ and CD8+ cells came to roughly 3.4 ug. On average, healthy donors gave some 11 million reads for CD4+ cells.

This clonotype occurred a few times. CDR3 and TCR beta VDJ profiling relied on a genomic DNA template. One entry per CDR3 protein, called by TCRdb with MiXCR from the reads. Of about 190,000 distinct CDR3 sequences in the sample, approximately 52% were seen once. The junction had 11 bases not matched to a gene; V was cut back by 6 bases and J by 7 bases. The CDR3 has 14 amino acids. Per the germline V gene, CDR1 is DFQATT and CDR2 is SNEGSKA (reference sequence). The sequenced sample consisted of sorted CD4+, CD8+, or CD8+CD57+ T cells (not recorded which) from PBMCs. V is TRBV20-1 and J is TRBJ2-7; 11 bases match TRBD2. The receptor comes from a human donor in good health, serving as a control. The CDR3 here is CSAINSGGADEQYF. The CDR3 nucleotides are TGCAGTGCCATAAATAGCGGGGGGGCCGATGAGCAGTACTTC.